This T cell receptor beta chain was identified during a study of blood T cell repertoires in COVID-19. In germline, CDR1 is LNHDA, CDR2 SQIVND (reference sequence). The CDR3 contains 14 residues. Unmatched junction bases numbered 8, after V lost 7 bases and J lost 5 bases. Assay: immunoSEQ multiplex PCR; the TCRdb copy retains only in-frame clones and omits some. The sample lists 450,000 to 500,000 clones; roughly nine tenths were seen once. The material sequenced was PBMCs or T cells enriched from blood (not recorded which). This chain joins TRBV19 and TRBJ2-3; 8 bases are shared with TRBD1. This sequence was found in a woman in her fifties or sixties who had recovered from COVID-19. In DNA, the CDR3 is TGTGCCAGTACGGGGGCAGGGGGCGTAGATACGCAGTATTTT. The encoded protein is CASTGAGGVDTQYF.